The rows below give T cell receptor beta chains drawn from one sample of a study of T cell responses to AZD1222 COVID-19 vaccine. Sequencing was performed with immunoSEQ multiplex PCR; in TCRdb, only in-frame clones are kept and a portion is missing. The sample consists of about 120,000 clones, 80% to 95% of them appearing once. The specimen was peripheral blood, collected 28 days after the second AZD1222 dose. These receptors were collected from an adult who received the AZD1222 COVID-19 vaccine. Each CDR3 is given without its conserved first and last residue. A D gene is named only where the DNA matches it firmly.

D	V	J	CDR3
TRBD2	TRBV7-9	TRBJ2-2	ASSLARGGSAGELF
-	TRBV29-1	TRBJ1-5	SVAEGFLGNQPQH
-	TRBV3-1/TRBV3-2	TRBJ2-3	ASSQDIGSGADTQY
-	TRBV5-4	TRBJ1-1	ASSNKGRTNTEAF
TRBD1	TRBV6-1	TRBJ1-5	ASSEVWDRGWQPQH
-	TRBV28	TRBJ2-7	ASLGSGEVDEQY
-	TRBV28	TRBJ2-3	ASREQGSRRGTDTQY
-	TRBV15	TRBJ1-5	ATSRDTGGRQPQH
-	TRBV29-1	TRBJ2-1	SVDSYNEQF
-	TRBV27	TRBJ1-5	ASSLFGNQPQH
TRBD2	TRBV7-2	TRBJ2-3	ASSPRASGSTDTQY
TRBD2	TRBV19	TRBJ2-7	ASSIVAGGPVRYEQY
-	TRBV5-3	TRBJ1-6	ARSLRLGRTLNSPLH
TRBD1	TRBV28	TRBJ1-2	ASRRGGTGVNNGYT
-	TRBV27	TRBJ2-1	ASSTQHGGVGHNEQF
-	TRBV11-2	TRBJ2-7	ASSFPGTSYEQY
-	TRBV28	TRBJ2-7	ASSLGVYEQY
TRBD1	TRBV7-9	TRBJ1-1	ASSSRGQHQAGAF
TRBD2	TRBV6-5	TRBJ2-5	ASRQRGGQETQY
-	TRBV6-2/TRBV6-3	TRBJ2-7	ASSYSTPYEQY
-	TRBV12-3/TRBV12-4	TRBJ1-2	ASSLLGNYGYT
TRBD2	TRBV5-1	TRBJ2-3	ASSLPRGEGDTQY
-	TRBV10-2	TRBJ2-2	ASTELGGPGELF
-	TRBV5-1	TRBJ2-1	ASSPEGGGPDEQF
-	TRBV28	TRBJ2-2	ASSLGTGNTGELF
-	TRBV28	TRBJ1-2	ASEGLYGYT
TRBD1	TRBV19	TRBJ2-1	ASSSGTVPYNEQF
TRBD2	TRBV29-1	TRBJ2-7	SVGLAGGYEQY
-	TRBV11-3	TRBJ1-1	ASSSSTANTEAF
-	TRBV4-1	TRBJ1-1	ASSDRDGRMNTEAF
TRBD2	TRBV24-1	TRBJ2-1	ATSVSSGGKGSYNEQF
-	TRBV7-2	TRBJ2-2	ASSLGPSKNTGELF
-	TRBV28	TRBJ2-7	ASSLYSSGYEQY
-	TRBV7-6	TRBJ1-2	ASSPAWRGYGYT
-	TRBV10-3	TRBJ2-5	AISESAGEETQY
TRBD1	TRBV7-9	TRBJ1-2	ASSLVGDRGDGYT
TRBD1	TRBV5-1	TRBJ2-4	ASSGTGENIQY
-	TRBV6-5	TRBJ1-2	ASTDRELAPGYT
-	TRBV7-9	TRBJ2-2	ASSLLGLNTGELF
-	TRBV27	TRBJ1-1	ASSFGGDTEAF
-	TRBV3-1/TRBV3-2	TRBJ1-4	ASSQAETALNEKLF
-	TRBV19	TRBJ2-1	ASSLQRPGYNEQF
TRBD1	TRBV7-2	TRBJ2-7	ASSLEQGAYEQY
-	TRBV5-1	TRBJ2-3	ASSLESHYDNTDTQY
TRBD1	TRBV7-9	TRBJ1-4	ASSLGDRKGANEKLF
-	TRBV10-2	TRBJ2-1	ASFWVTANNEQF
TRBD1	TRBV5-4	TRBJ1-6	ASSLGDRNYSPLH
TRBD1	TRBV4-1	TRBJ1-5	ASSQPGQKNNQPQH
-	TRBV4-1	TRBJ1-2	ASSLSTRTLYGYT
-	TRBV5-1	TRBJ2-2	ASSLYIGGELF
-	TRBV20-1	TRBJ2-3	SAVRADTQY
TRBD1	TRBV7-8	TRBJ1-6	ASSVPGQGNYNSPLH
-	TRBV10-1	TRBJ2-5	ASSEGGQETQY
-	TRBV5-1	TRBJ1-5	ASSLGDTANQPQH